This passage covers 5 T cell receptor beta chains from one sample sequenced in a study of T-cell memory formation after mild COVID-19. Via MiXCR, TCRdb re-called the 5' RACE reads, giving one row per CDR3 protein. The top ten clones hold more than 2% of a sample with around 180,000 distinct CDR3 sequences, roughly 17% of them seen once. The sequenced material came from PBMCs or a T cell subset sorted from them (not recorded which). The receptors were gathered from an adult woman who had mild COVID-19 (a few samples of this study predate the infection). Cell type and time point are not known.

This sequence joins TRBV12-3 or TRBV12-4 and TRBJ1-4; D call uncertain. V was cut by 7 bases and J by 9 bases, with 21 bases left in between. CDR3 length: 15 amino acids. CDR3 in amino acids: CASTPSSVRTQKLFF. The DNA for the CDR3 is TGTGCCAGCACCCCTTCGTCTGTGCGGACCCAAAAACTGTTTTTT.

This clonotype has just one count. The chain is built from TRBV4-3 and TRBJ1-2, with 9 bases identical to TRBD1. Germline values: CDR1 LGHNA, CDR2 YSLEER. V gave up 0 bases and J gave up 5 bases; unmatched junction bases: 10. This CDR3 has 17 residues. The CDR3: CASSQDPRPGQGYGYTF. The CDR3 region has the DNA TGCGCCAGCAGCCAAGATCCGCGGCCTGGACAGGGGTATGGCTACACCTTC.

This clonotype turned up a few times. The CDR3 sequence is CASSFDGRNTGELFF. In DNA, the CDR3 is TGTGCCAGCAGCTTCGATGGGAGGAACACCGGGGAGCTGTTTTTT. The chain combines TRBV7-2 with TRBJ2-2; a weak D match, TRBD2 (5 bases). The CDR3 length is 15 residues. The V and J ends lost 3 bases and 1 base respectively, with 9 bases between them. Germline CDR1 is SGHTA and CDR2 is FQGNSA. Using reference TRBV7-2 and TRBJ2-2 for the parts outside the CDR3, the full variable domain is GAGVSQSPSNKVTEKGKDVELRCDPISGHTALYWYRQSLGQGLEFLIYFQGNSAPDKSGLPSDRFSAERTGGSVSTLTIQRTQQEDSAVYLCASSFDGRNTGELFFGEGSRLTVL.

In this sample, this clonotype turned up a few times. This chain connects TRBV7-2 to TRBJ2-5; 7 nucleotides align to TRBD1. CDR3 length equals 14 residues. With 5 bases clipped from V and 4 bases from J, the junction kept 7 bases outside the gene matches. Germline CDR1 and CDR2: SGHTA and FQGNSA. In nucleotides, the CDR3 is TGTGCCAGCAGCAGAAGACAGGGTGGAGAGACCCAGTACTTC. Protein product: CASSRRQGGETQYF.

This clonotype showed up just a few times. This chain uses TRBV5-5 with TRBJ1-6, with unresolved D. Germline CDR1 reads SGHKS; CDR2 reads YYEKEE (reference sequence). With 0 bases removed from V and 0 bases from J, the gap between germline ends came to 10 bases. The CDR3 sequence is 17 residues long. The CDR3 reads CASSLEGVVSYNSPLHF. As DNA, the CDR3 is TGTGCCAGCAGCTTGGAGGGCGTTGTCTCCTATAATTCACCCCTCCACTTT.